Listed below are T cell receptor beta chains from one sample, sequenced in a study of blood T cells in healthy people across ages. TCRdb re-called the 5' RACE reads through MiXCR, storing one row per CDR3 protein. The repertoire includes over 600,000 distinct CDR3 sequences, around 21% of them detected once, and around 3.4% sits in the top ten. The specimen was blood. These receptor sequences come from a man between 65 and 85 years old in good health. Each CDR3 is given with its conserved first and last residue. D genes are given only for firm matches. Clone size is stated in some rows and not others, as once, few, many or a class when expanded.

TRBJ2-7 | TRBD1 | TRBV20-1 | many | CSASHAIRDREYEQYF | TGCAGTGCTAGTCATGCAATCCGGGACAGGGAATACGAGCAGTACTTC
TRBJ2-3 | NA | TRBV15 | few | CATAARGRTDTQYF | TGTGCCACCGCGGCCCGGGGAAGGACAGATACGCAGTATTTT
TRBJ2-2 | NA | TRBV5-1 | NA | CASSLTPGTGELFF | TGCGCCAGCAGCTTGACACCAGGCACCGGGGAGCTGTTTTTT
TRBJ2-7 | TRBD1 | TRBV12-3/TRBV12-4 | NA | CASRATGATYEQYF | TGTGCCAGCAGAGCCACAGGGGCAACCTACGAGCAGTACTTC
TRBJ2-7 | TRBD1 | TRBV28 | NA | CASSFPDRQGEYF | TGTGCCAGCAGTTTCCCCGATAGACAGGGGGAGTACTTC
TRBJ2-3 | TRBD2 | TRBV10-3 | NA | CAISEGTSGSPQGTQYF | TGTGCCATCAGTGAGGGGACTAGCGGGAGCCCCCAGGGCACGCAGTATTTT
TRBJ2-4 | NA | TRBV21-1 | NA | CANSKLTLSGSLPKNIQYF | TGTGCCAACAGCAAATTGACACTCAGCGGGAGCCTGCCCAAAAACATTCAGTACTTC
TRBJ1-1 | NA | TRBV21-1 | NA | CASSTRQRQNTEAFF | TGTGCCAGCAGCACTCGACAGAGGCAGAACACTGAAGCTTTCTTT
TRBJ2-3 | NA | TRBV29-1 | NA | CSVQSAGKTDTQYF | TGCAGCGTGCAATCGGCAGGGAAGACAGATACGCAGTATTTT
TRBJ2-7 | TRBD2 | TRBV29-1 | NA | CSVEVGLAGASYEQYF | TGCAGCGTTGAAGTAGGACTAGCGGGAGCTTCTTACGAGCAGTACTTC
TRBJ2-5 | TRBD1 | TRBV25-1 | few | CASSDPGGAKTQYF | TGTGCCAGCAGTGACCCAGGGGGCGCGAAGACCCAGTACTTC
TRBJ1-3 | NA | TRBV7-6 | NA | CASSLGGGGNTIYF | TGTGCCAGCAGCTTAGGGGGAGGTGGAAACACCATATATTTT
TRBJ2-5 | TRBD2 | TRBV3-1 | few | CASSQGKGGWQETQYF | TGTGCCAGCAGCCAAGGGAAGGGAGGGTGGCAAGAGACCCAGTACTTC
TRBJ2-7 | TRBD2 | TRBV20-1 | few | CSARTSSSYEQYF | TGCAGTGCTCGGACTAGCAGCTCCTACGAGCAGTACTTC
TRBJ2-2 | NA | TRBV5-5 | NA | CASSLSPTRAGTGELFF | TGTGCCAGCAGCTTGAGCCCGACCAGGGCAGGGACCGGGGAGCTGTTTTTT
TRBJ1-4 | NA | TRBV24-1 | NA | CANIIRGHNEKLFF | TGTGCCAACATCATACGGGGCCATAATGAAAAACTGTTTTTT
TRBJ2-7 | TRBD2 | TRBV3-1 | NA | CASSQITSGRSYEQYF | TGTGCCAGCAGCCAAATAACTAGCGGTAGGTCCTACGAGCAGTACTTC
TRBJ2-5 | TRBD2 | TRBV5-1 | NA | CASSNHGTSGKETQYF | TGCGCCAGCAGCAACCATGGGACTAGCGGGAAGGAGACCCAGTACTTC
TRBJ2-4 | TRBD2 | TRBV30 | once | CAWSKLAGSNIQYF | TGTGCCTGGAGTAAACTAGCGGGGTCGAACATTCAGTACTTC
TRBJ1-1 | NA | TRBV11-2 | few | CASSPGGYTQTAEAFF | TGTGCCAGCAGCCCCGGGGGGTATACACAGACTGCTGAAGCTTTCTTT
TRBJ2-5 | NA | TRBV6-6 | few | CASSPIPETQYF | TGTGCCAGCAGCCCCATCCCCGAGACCCAGTACTTC
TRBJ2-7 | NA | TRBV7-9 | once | CASSLAGGNHEQYF | TGTGCCAGCAGCTTAGCAGGAGGGAACCACGAGCAGTACTTC
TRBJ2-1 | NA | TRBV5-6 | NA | CASSLLEISYNEQFF | TGTGCCAGCAGCTTACTGGAGATCTCCTACAATGAGCAGTTCTTC
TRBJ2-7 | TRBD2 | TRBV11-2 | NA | CASSLLAAGVNYEQYF | TGTGCCAGCAGCCTGCTAGCGGCGGGAGTGAACTACGAGCAGTACTTC
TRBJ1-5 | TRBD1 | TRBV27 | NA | CASSLRGGFNQPQHF | TGTGCCAGCAGTTTAAGAGGGGGCTTCAATCAGCCCCAGCATTTT
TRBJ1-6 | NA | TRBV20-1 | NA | CSASQAGSADSPLHF | TGCAGTGCTTCACAGGCGGGCTCTGCGGACTCACCCCTCCACTTT
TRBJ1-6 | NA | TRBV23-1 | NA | CASSQWQIPLHF | TGCGCCAGCAGTCAGTGGCAAATCCCCCTCCACTTT
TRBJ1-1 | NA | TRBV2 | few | CASRPGVNTEAFF | TGTGCCAGCAGGCCGGGCGTGAACACTGAAGCTTTCTTT
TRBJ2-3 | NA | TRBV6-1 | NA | CATSREATDTQYF | TGTGCCACCAGCAGAGAGGCCACAGATACGCAGTATTTT
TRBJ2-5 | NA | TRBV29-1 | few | CSGAGGRFGEDAQYF | TGCAGCGGGGCGGGTGGCCGGTTTGGGGAAGACGCCCAGTACTTC
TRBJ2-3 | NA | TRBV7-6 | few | CASSREAWDTQYF | TGTGCCAGCAGCAGGGAGGCTTGGGATACGCAGTATTTT
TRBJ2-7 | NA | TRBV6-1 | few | CASSESGGTGYEQYF | TGTGCCAGCAGTGAATCTGGAGGGACGGGCTACGAGCAGTACTTC
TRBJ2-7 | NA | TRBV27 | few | CASSSGLTGGQYF | TGTGCCAGCAGTTCGGGGTTAACGGGCGGGCAGTACTTC
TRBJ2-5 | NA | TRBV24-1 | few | CATSGQVGETQYF | TGTGCCACCAGTGGTCAAGTGGGAGAGACCCAGTACTTC
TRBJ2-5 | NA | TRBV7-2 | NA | CASSKDGPGTQYF | TGTGCCAGCAGCAAGGACGGTCCCGGGACCCAGTACTTC
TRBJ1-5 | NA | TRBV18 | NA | CASAKQTGGDQPQHF | TGTGCCAGCGCCAAGCAGACGGGCGGGGATCAGCCCCAGCATTTT
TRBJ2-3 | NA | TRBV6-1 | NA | CASTEGTLTDTQYF | TGTGCCAGCACCGAGGGGACCCTCACAGATACGCAGTATTTT
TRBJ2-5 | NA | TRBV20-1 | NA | CSASRGMKTQYF | TGCAGTGCTTCGAGGGGGATGAAGACCCAGTACTTC
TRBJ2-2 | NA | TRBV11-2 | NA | CASSFRQLYTTGELFF | TGTGCCAGCAGCTTCCGACAGCTATATACAACCGGGGAGCTGTTTTTT
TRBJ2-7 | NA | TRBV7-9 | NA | CASSLGLTQYF | TGTGCCAGCAGCTTAGGGTTAACCCAGTACTTC
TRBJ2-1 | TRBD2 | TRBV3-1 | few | CASSQGTSGNDEQFF | TGTGCCAGCAGCCAAGGGACTAGCGGTAATGATGAGCAGTTCTTC
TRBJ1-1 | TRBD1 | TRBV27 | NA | CASSFQGQGRTEAFF | TGTGCCAGCAGTTTCCAGGGACAGGGGAGGACTGAAGCTTTCTTT
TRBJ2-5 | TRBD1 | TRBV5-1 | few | CASSPQGQGQETQYF | TGCGCCAGCAGCCCCCAGGGACAGGGACAAGAGACCCAGTACTTC
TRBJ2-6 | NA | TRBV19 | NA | CASSIGRAYSGANVLTF | TGTGCCAGTAGTATCGGTCGGGCTTACTCTGGGGCCAATGTCCTGACTTTC
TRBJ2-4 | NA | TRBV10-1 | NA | CASSESIENIQYF | TGCGCCAGCAGTGAGTCGATAGAAAACATTCAGTACTTC
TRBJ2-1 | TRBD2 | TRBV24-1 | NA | CATSDPLAGDRNEQFF | TGTGCCACCAGTGATCCCCTAGCGGGAGATAGGAATGAGCAGTTCTTC
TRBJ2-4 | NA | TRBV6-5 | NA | CASSYSQLGAKNIQYF | TGTGCCAGCAGTTACAGTCAACTCGGAGCCAAAAACATTCAGTACTTC
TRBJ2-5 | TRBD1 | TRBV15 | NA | CATSRDGDSQETQYF | TGTGCCACCAGCAGAGACGGGGACAGCCAAGAGACCCAGTACTTC
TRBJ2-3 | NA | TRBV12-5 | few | CASGVAGASTDTQYF | TGTGCTAGTGGGGTCGCGGGGGCAAGCACAGATACGCAGTATTTT
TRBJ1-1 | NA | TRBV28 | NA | CASSPTTRGTEAFF | TGTGCCAGCAGTCCCACCACTAGGGGCACTGAAGCTTTCTTT
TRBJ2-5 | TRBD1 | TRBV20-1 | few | CSASQGTGGRETQYF | TGCAGTGCTAGCCAAGGCACAGGGGGCAGAGAGACCCAGTACTTC
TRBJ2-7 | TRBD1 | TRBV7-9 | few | CASSLTGAGYEQYF | TGTGCCAGCAGCCTGACAGGGGCCGGCTACGAGCAGTACTTC
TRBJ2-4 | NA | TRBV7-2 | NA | CASSFRSAVGVGKNIQYF | TGTGCCAGCAGCTTTAGGTCGGCGGTGGGGGTGGGGAAAAACATTCAGTACTTC
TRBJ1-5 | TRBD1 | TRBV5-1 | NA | CASSSEQGVQPQHF | TGCGCCAGCAGCTCGGAACAGGGGGTTCAGCCCCAGCATTTT
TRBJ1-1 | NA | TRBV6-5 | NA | CASGGGPMNTEAFF | TGTGCCAGCGGGGGGGGACCGATGAACACTGAAGCTTTCTTT
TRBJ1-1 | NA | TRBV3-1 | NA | CASRPTIGYTEAFF | TGTGCCAGCAGACCAACAATAGGGTACACTGAAGCTTTCTTT